These 5 T cell receptor beta chains came from one sample sequenced in a study of CD8+ T cells in alopecia areata. cDNA serving as the sequencing template came from extracted, reverse transcribed RNA. Clones were read by immunoSEQ multiplex PCR, and TCRdb kept only the in-frame ones, dropping some. Of around 190,000 clones listed, roughly 50% are singletons. The specimen sequenced was CD8+ T cells sorted from blood. The origin of the receptors is a human donor in good health.

This chain uses TRBV5-1 with TRBJ1-1; D is perhaps TRBD1 (6 bases). Trimming shortened V by 7 bases and J by 2 bases, and 12 bases separated the two germline ends. The CDR3 is 13 amino acids. The germline CDR1 and CDR2 sequences are SGHRS and YFSETQ. The CDR3 here is CASGEGQNTEAFF. The CDR3 region has the DNA TGCGCCAGCGGAGAGGGACAAAACACTGAAGCTTTCTTT.

This clone has a handful of counts. The chain joins TRBV11-2 to TRBJ1-2, with 9 bases that match TRBD1. Germline CDR1 reads SGHAT; CDR2 reads FQNNGV. V shed 5 bases, J shed 4 bases, and the junction held 5 bases outside the gene matches. There are 14 residues in the CDR3. The CDR3 sequence: CASSPGQGLYGYTF. The CDR3 bases are TGTGCCAGCAGCCCGGGACAGGGACTCTATGGCTACACCTTC.

The chain recombines TRBV15 with TRBJ1-2; D unclear. Germline lookup yields CDR1 LNHNV and CDR2 YYDKDF (reference sequence). The ends were cut back, 9 bases at V and 9 bases at J, with 14 bases in the middle. This CDR3 is 11 amino acids long. The CDR3 spells CATPGTERYTF. CDR3 coding DNA: TGTGCCACTCCCGGCACTGAGCGCTACACCTTC. The complete variable domain, with remaining parts taken from reference TRBV15 and TRBJ1-2, reads DAMVIQNPRYQVTQFGKPVTLSCSQTLNHNVMYWYQQKSSQAPKLLFHYYDKDFNNEADTPDNFQSRRPNTSFCFLDIRSPGLGDTAMYLCATPGTERYTFGSGTRLTVV.

The chain carries TRBV27 and TRBJ2-2, with TRBD2 matching over 15 bases. The germline V gene has CDR1 MNHEY and CDR2 SMNVEV (reference sequence). Losses at the gene ends were 4 bases for V and 3 bases for J; bases not matched to a gene: 6. This CDR3 contains 18 residues. CDR3 protein: CASSSRTSGGADTGELFF. The CDR3 nucleotides are TGTGCCAGCAGTTCCCGGACTAGCGGGGGGGCGGACACCGGGGAGCTGTTTTTT.

CDR3 region: CASSPLAGAGANEKLFF. The CDR3 nucleotides are TGTGCCAGCAGCCCACTGGCGGGGGCAGGTGCTAATGAAAAACTGTTTTTT. The gene calls are TRBV7-8 and TRBJ1-4, with D tentatively TRBD1 (6 bases). Germline-derived CDR1 and CDR2 are SGHVS and FQNEAQ. The CDR3 covers 17 residues. V was shortened by 5 bases and J by 3 bases, with 19 bases between the two germline ends.